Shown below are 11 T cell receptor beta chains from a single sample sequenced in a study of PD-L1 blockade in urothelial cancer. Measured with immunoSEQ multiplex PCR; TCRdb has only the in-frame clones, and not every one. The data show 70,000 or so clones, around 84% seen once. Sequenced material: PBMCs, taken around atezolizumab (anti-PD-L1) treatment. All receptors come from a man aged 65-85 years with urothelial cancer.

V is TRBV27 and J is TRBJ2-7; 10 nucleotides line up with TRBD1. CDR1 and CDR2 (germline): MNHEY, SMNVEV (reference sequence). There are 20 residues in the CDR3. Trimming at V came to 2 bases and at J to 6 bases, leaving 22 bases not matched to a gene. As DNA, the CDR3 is TGTGCCAGCAGTTTAAGATTGCGGGACAGGGGATTCGGGAGGGCCTTCGAGCAGTACTTC. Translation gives CASSLRLRDRGFGRAFEQYF.

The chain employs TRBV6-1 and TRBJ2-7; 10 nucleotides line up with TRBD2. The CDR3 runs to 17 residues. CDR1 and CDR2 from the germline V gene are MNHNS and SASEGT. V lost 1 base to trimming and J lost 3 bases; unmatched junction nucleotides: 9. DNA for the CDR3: TGTGCCAGCAGTGAAGAAAGCGGGAGGGCATTTGTCTACGAGCAGTACTTC. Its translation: CASSEESGRAFVYEQYF.

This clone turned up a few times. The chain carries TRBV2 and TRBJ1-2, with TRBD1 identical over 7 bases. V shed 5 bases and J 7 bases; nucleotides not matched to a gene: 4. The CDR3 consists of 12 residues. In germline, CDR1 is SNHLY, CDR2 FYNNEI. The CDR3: CASSRQGTGYTF. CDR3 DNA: TGTGCCAGCAGTCGACAGGGAACTGGCTACACCTTC.

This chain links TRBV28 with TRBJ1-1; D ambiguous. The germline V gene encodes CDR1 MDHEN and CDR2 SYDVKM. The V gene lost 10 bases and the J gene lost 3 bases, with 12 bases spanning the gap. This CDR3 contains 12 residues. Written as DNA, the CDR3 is TGTGCCATCACCCGGAGGGACACTGAAGCTTTCTTT. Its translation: CAITRRDTEAFF.

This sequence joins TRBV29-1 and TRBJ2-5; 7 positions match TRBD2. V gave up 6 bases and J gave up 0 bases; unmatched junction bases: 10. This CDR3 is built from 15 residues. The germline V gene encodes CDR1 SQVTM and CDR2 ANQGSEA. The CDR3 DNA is TGCAGCGTCAAAACCGGGACTACTTACCAAGAGACCCAGTACTTC. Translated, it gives CSVKTGTTYQETQYF.

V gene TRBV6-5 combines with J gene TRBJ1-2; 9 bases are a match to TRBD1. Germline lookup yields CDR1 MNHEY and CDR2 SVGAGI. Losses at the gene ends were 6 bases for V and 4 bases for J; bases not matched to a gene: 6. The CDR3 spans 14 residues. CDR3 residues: CASRPLQGAYGYTF. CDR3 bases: TGTGCCAGCAGACCCCTACAGGGGGCCTATGGCTACACCTTC.

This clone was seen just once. Here the CDR3 reads CASSPRGGTAVETQYF. CDR3 nucleotide sequence: TGTGCCAGCAGTCCCCGCGGCGGGACGGCCGTCGAGACCCAGTACTTC. This sequence joins TRBV9 and TRBJ2-5; maybe TRBD2 (6 bases). The V end lost 5 bases, the J end lost 5 bases, and 22 bases lay between the germline ends. This CDR3 is 16 amino acids long. The germline V gene encodes CDR1 SGDLS and CDR2 YYNGEE.

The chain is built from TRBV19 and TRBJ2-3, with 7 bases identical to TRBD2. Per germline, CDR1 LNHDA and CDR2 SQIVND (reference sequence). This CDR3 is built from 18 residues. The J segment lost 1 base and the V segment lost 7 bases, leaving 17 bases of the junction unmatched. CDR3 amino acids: CASKGPSGKRRGTDTQYF. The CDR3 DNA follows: TGTGCCAGTAAGGGACCTAGCGGAAAAAGGCGGGGCACAGATACGCAGTATTTT.

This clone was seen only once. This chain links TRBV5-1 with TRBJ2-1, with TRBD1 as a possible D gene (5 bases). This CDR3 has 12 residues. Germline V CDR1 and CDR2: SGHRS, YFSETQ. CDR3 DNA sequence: TGCTTGGACCAGGGCCTCTACAATGAGCAGTTCTTC. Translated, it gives CLDQGLYNEQFF.

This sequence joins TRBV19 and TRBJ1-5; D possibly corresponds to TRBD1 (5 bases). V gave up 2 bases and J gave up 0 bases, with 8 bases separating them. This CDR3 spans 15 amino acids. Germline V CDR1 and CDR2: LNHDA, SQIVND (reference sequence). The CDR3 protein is CASSISGISNQPQHF. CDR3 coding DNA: TGTGCCAGTAGTATATCAGGGATTAGCAATCAGCCCCAGCATTTT.

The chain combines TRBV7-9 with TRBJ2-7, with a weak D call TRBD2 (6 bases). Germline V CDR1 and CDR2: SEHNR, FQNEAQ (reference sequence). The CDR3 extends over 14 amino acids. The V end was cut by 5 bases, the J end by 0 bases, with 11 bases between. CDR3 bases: TGTGCCAGCAGCGACGCGGGACTCTCCTACGAGCAGTACTTC. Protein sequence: CASSDAGLSYEQYF. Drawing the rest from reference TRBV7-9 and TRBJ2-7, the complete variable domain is DTGVSQNPRHKITKRGQNVTFRCDPISEHNRLYWYRQTLGQGPEFLTYFQNEAQLEKSRLLSDRFSAERPKGSFSTLEIQRTEQGDSAMYLCASSDAGLSYEQYFGPGTRLTVT.